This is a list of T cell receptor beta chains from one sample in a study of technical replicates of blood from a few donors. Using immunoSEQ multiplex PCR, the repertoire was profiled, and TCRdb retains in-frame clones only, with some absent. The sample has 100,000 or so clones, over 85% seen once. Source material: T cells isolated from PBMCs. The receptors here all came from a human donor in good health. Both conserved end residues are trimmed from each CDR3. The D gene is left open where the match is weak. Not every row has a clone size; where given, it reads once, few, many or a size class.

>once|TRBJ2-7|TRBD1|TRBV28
ASSLAGTGRYEQY
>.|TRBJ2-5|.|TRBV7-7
ASSPDFQETQY
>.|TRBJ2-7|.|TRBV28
ASSLGHLSVDEQY
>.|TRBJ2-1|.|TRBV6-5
ASSAGPSEQF
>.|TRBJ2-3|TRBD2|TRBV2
ASSEGLAVDTQY
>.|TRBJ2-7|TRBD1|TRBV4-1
ASSQEQRDRVYEQY
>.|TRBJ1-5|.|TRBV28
ASSFRQYLSNQPQH
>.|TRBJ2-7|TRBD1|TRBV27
ASASSDRGYSYEQY
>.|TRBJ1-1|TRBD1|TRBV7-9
ASSVHGTGATEAF
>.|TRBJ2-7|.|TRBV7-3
ASSRDRQEEQY
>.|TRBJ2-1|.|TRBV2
ASSYTGMDEQF
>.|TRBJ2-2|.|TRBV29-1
SVGVASTGELF
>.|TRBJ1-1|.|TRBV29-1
SVLVYRFKDTEAF
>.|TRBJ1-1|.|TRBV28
ASSPTGNTEAF
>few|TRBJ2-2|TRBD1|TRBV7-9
ASSQNRDRGAGELF
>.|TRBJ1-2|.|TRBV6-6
ASHHRDGGYT